This TCR beta chain stems from a study of a mutant IDH1 vaccine in newly diagnosed glioma. Germline values: CDR1 SGHRS, CDR2 YFSETQ. There are 14 residues in the CDR3. V was trimmed by 4 bases and J by 0 bases, leaving 8 bases between them. For this clone: Its antigen is not known.

TCRdb keeps only in-frame clones here, not all; method: immunoSEQ multiplex PCR. The top ten hold 0.5% to 0.65% of the sample, which has 100,000 to 120,000 clones, 85% to 90% seen once. Time point here: week 11, during vaccination. The vaccine gave 300 ug of a 20-mer mutant IDH1 peptide subcutaneously per dose. The sequence derives from a woman aged 45-59 years with glioma. The rearrangement links TRBV5-1 to TRBJ1-5, with D possibly being TRBD1 (5 bases). The material sequenced was PBMCs, taken from a glioma patient whose treatment included an IDH1 peptide vaccine. CDR3 in amino acids: CASSPQGSNQPQHF. Written as DNA, the CDR3 is TGCGCCAGCAGCCCCCAGGGTAGCAATCAGCCCCAGCATTTT.